This T cell receptor beta chain was profiled in a study of blood T cells in healthy people across ages. Overall study findings and caveats: Roughly linear declines in TCR beta diversity per million T cells occurred with age.

Ten or more counts support this clonotype. Its specificity is unknown. Primed by a sample-barcoded 5' primer and a J-beta primer mix, a second PCR proceeded for 7 to 11 cycles. TCRdb recomputed calls from the 5' RACE reads with MiXCR, one row per CDR3 protein. The data hold around 800,000 distinct CDR3 sequences, with around 50% observed a single time. V dropped 4 bases and J dropped 8; count of bases not matched to a gene: 11. This CDR3 is built from 16 residues. V and J are TRBV12-3 or TRBV12-4 and TRBJ2-1, with 10 positions matching TRBD2. Sequenced sample: blood. The TCR sequence derives from an elderly man in good health. The CDR3 sequence is CASSSLGAGGKDEQFF. The CDR3 DNA sequence: TGTGCCAGCAGTTCCCTCGGAGCGGGAGGGAAGGATGAGCAGTTCTTC.